This entry lists 2 T cell receptor beta chains sequenced from one sample in a study of T-cell memory formation after mild COVID-19. A single record per CDR3 protein comes from TCRdb applying MiXCR to the 5' RACE reads. The sample lists fewer than 650,000 distinct CDR3 sequences; about 20% were seen once. Material for sequencing was PBMCs or a T cell subset sorted from them (not recorded which). These receptors were collected from an adult woman who had mild COVID-19 (a few samples of this study predate the infection). Cell type and time point are not known.

This rearrangement joins TRBV3-1 to TRBJ2-7; 9 nucleotides match TRBD1. With 2 bases clipped from V and 6 bases from J, the junction kept 8 bases outside the gene matches. The CDR3 has 15 residues. Germline assignment: CDR1 LGHDT and CDR2 YNNKEL (reference sequence). The CDR3 reads CASSQQGDRASEQYF. The DNA of the CDR3 is TGTGCCAGCAGCCAACAGGGGGACAGGGCCTCCGAGCAGTACTTC.

V usage is TRBV6-5 and J usage is TRBJ2-5; D is uncertain. Per germline, CDR1 MNHEY and CDR2 SVGAGI. The CDR3 length is 12 residues. The germline V and J ends were trimmed by 5 bases and 5 bases, with 9 bases remaining between them. The CDR3 nucleotides read TGTGCCAGCAGTACCAAGAGGGAGACCCAGTACTTC. Amino acids: CASSTKRETQYF.